Given below is one T cell receptor beta chain in context. Its antigen is not known. The CDR3 runs to 14 residues. Germline CDR1 and CDR2: KGHDR and SFDVKD. Trimming left V 4 bases short and J 0 bases short, with 8 bases between. TCRdb reanalysed the 5' RACE reads using MiXCR and keeps one entry per CDR3 protein. The data hold some 320,000 distinct CDR3 sequences, with around 10% observed a single time. This sample is drawn from a study of T cells after yellow fever vaccination. Overall study findings and caveats: CD4 and CD8 compartments shared a small share of clonotypes.

The sample in question was CD4+ T cells sorted from PBMCs, obtained 45 days after the yellow fever booster vaccination. The source of this sequence is a man aged 18 to 35 who received the YFV17D yellow fever vaccine. The chain recombines TRBV24-1 with TRBJ2-5, with D possibly being TRBD1 or TRBD2 (5 bases each). This chain's CDR3 is CATSDWGHQETQYF. DNA for the CDR3: TGTGCCACCAGTGACTGGGGACACCAAGAGACCCAGTACTTC.